The 10 T cell receptor beta chains given below trace back to one sample, sequenced in a study of T cell responses to AZD1222 COVID-19 vaccine. Assay used: immunoSEQ multiplex PCR; TCRdb lists only in-frame clones, some missing. The sample contains some 130,000 clones, roughly 85% of which appear only once. The sample was peripheral blood, taken on day 0 of AZD1222 vaccination. The receptors originated from an adult in good health.

The rearrangement links TRBV28 to TRBJ1-1; 10 bases are a match to TRBD1. Per germline, CDR1 MDHEN and CDR2 SYDVKM. J was trimmed by 4 bases and V by 6 bases; bases with no gene match: 8. There are 15 residues in the CDR3. CDR3 amino acids: CASSPDRDRGTEAFF. In nucleotides, the CDR3 is TGTGCCAGCAGCCCCGACCGGGACAGGGGCACTGAAGCTTTCTTT.

This clone has a handful of counts. V and J are TRBV7-3 and TRBJ2-7; TRBD1 might be the D (5 bases). From germline, CDR1 is SGHTA and CDR2 FQGTGA. The CDR3 sequence is 14 residues long. V was cut by 5 bases and J by 2 bases, with 13 bases left in between. CDR3 sequence: CASSQGPQTYEQYF. CDR3 sequence (DNA): TGTGCCAGCAGCCAGGGTCCCCAAACCTACGAGCAGTACTTC.

The gene calls are TRBV10-3 and TRBJ1-6, with 11 positions matching TRBD1. Germline V gene data show CDR1 as ENHRY and CDR2 as SYGVKD. CDR3 length equals 17 residues. The trim removed 4 bases at V and 4 bases at J, leaving 6 bases unmatched. The CDR3 nucleotides read TGTGCCATCAGTGGTGCGGGGGACAGGGGGTATAATTCACCCCTCCACTTT. Translating it yields CAISGAGDRGYNSPLHF.

As for this clone: Germline and junction disagree at one end, which may indicate a read error. The genes are TRBV9 and TRBJ2-3; D gene ambiguous. Per the germline V gene, CDR1 is SGDLS and CDR2 is YYNGEE. CDR3 length equals 11 residues. The CDR3 is CASSGGLGHHF. For the CDR3, the DNA is TGTGCCAGCAGCGGGGGATTAGGGCACCATTTT.

This chain connects TRBV3-1 (or the pseudogene TRBV3-2) to TRBJ1-5; D is unresolved. The CDR3 consists of 14 residues. Trimming removed 4 bases at V and 4 bases at J, with 11 bases between. CDR1 and CDR2 (germline): LGHDT, YNNKEL (reference sequence). As DNA, the CDR3 is TGTGCCAGCAGCCCCCGGACCGAGAATCAGCCCCAGCATTTT. It translates to CASSPRTENQPQHF.

As for this clone: Compared with germline, one end of the junction differs, possibly owing to a read error. CDR3 sequence: CASRLGQGAYQPQHF. In DNA form, the CDR3 reads TGCGCCAGCAGGTTGGGACAGGGGGCATATCAGCCCCAGCATTTT. The V gene is TRBV5-1, the J gene TRBJ1-5; 12 positions agree with TRBD1. Germline CDR1 is SGHRS and CDR2 is YFSETQ. The CDR3 length is 15 residues.

The V call is TRBV28, the J call TRBJ1-6, with 8 bases aligning to TRBD1. The CDR3 is 15 residues long. J lost 6 bases, V lost 5 bases, and 6 bases had no gene match. Germline V gene data show CDR1 as MDHEN and CDR2 as SYDVKM. CDR3 sequence (DNA): TGTGCCAGCAGTCCGTGGACAGGGCCTAATTCACCCCTCCACTTT. This codes for CASSPWTGPNSPLHF. The full variable domain, completed using reference TRBV28 and TRBJ1-6, is DVKVTQSSRYLVKRTGEKVFLECVQDMDHENMFWYRQDPGLGLRLIYFSYDVKMKEKGDIPEGYSVSREKKERFSLILESASTNQTSMYLCASSPWTGPNSPLHFGNGTRLTVT.

The V call is TRBV18, the J call TRBJ1-4, with TRBD1 matching 10 bases. The V segment lost 3 bases and the J segment 8 bases; nucleotides outside the gene matches: 9. Germline V gene data show CDR1 as KGHSH and CDR2 as LQKENI. CDR3 length: 16 residues. The CDR3 nucleotides read TGTGCCAGCTCACCGCGGTCGGACAGGGGGGGAGAAAAACTGTTTTTT. It encodes CASSPRSDRGGEKLFF.

J is TRBJ2-7 and V is TRBV18; 9 nucleotides agree with TRBD1. The germline gives CDR1 KGHSH, CDR2 LQKENI. This CDR3 comprises 15 residues. V gave up 5 bases and J gave up 5 bases; unmatched junction bases: 10. The CDR3: CASSALQGANHEQYF. Written as DNA, the CDR3 is TGTGCCAGCTCAGCGTTACAGGGGGCTAACCACGAGCAGTACTTC.

The chain couples TRBV2 to TRBJ1-6; perhaps TRBD1 as D (6 bases). V lost 8 bases to trimming and J lost 5 bases, with 10 bases between them. Germline CDR1 reads SNHLY; CDR2 reads FYNNEI. This CDR3 region has 13 residues. CDR3 residues: CASRTANNSPLHF. CDR3 DNA sequence: TGTGCCAGCCGGACAGCGAATAATTCACCCCTCCACTTT. Full variable domain (missing parts from reference TRBV2 and TRBJ1-6): EPEVTQTPSHQVTQMGQEVILRCVPISNHLYFYWYRQILGQKVEFLVSFYNNEISEKSEIFDDQFSVERPDGSNFTLKIRSTKLEDSAMYFCASRTANNSPLHFGNGTRLTVT.